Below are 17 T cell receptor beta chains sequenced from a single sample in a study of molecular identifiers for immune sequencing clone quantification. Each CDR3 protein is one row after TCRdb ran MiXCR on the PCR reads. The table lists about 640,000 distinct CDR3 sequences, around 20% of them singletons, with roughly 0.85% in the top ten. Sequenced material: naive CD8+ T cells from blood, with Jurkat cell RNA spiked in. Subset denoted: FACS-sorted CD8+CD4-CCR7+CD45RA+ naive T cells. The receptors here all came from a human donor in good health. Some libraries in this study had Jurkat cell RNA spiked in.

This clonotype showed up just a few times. This chain's CDR3 is CASSLTPIRTDTQYF. CDR3 DNA sequence: TGTGCCAGCAGTTTGACTCCGATCCGCACAGATACGCAGTATTTT. The J gene is TRBJ2-3, the V gene TRBV27; D remains unclear. CDR3 length: 15 amino acids. In germline, CDR1 is MNHEY, CDR2 SMNVEV (reference sequence). Trimming cost V 3 bases and J 1 base, with 11 bases left between them.

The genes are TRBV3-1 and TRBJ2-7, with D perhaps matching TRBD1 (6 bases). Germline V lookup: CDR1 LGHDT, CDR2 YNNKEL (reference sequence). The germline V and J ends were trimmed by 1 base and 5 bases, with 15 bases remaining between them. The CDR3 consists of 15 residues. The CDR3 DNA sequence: TGTGCCAGCAGCCAAGGCCTCCGGACAGAGGACGAGCAGTACTTC. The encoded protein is CASSQGLRTEDEQYF.

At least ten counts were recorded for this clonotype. The CDR3 sequence: CASSQGLASFYNEQFF. CDR3 DNA: TGTGCCAGCAGCCAGGGACTAGCCTCCTTCTACAATGAGCAGTTCTTC. The chain has TRBV28 and TRBJ2-1, with 9 bases matching TRBD2. J lost 3 bases, V lost 6 bases, and 9 bases had no gene match. The germline V gene has CDR1 MDHEN and CDR2 SYDVKM. CDR3 length: 16 residues. Complete variable domain (other parts from reference TRBV28 and TRBJ2-1): DVKVTQSSRYLVKRTGEKVFLECVQDMDHENMFWYRQDPGLGLRLIYFSYDVKMKEKGDIPEGYSVSREKKERFSLILESASTNQTSMYLCASSQGLASFYNEQFFGPGTRLTVL.

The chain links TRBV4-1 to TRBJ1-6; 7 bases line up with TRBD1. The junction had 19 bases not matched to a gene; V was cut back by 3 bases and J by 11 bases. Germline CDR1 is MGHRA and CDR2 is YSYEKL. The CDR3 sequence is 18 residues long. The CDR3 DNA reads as TGCGCCAGCAGCCACCAAGACGCCGGACAGGTCTGGAATCCACCCCTCCACTTT. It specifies CASSHQDAGQVWNPPLHF.

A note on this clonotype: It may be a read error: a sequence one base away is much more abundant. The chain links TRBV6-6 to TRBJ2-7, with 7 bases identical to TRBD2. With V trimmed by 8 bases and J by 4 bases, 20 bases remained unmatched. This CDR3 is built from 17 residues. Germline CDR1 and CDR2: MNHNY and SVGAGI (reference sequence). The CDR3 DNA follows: TGTGCCAGCCAAACTCCGCGCGGGAACGTCGGGGGGTACGAGCAGTACTTC. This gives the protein CASQTPRGNVGGYEQYF.

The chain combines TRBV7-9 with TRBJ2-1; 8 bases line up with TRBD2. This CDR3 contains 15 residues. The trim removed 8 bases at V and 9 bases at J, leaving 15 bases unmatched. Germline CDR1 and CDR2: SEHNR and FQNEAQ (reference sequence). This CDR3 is CASFSLSGGPSEQFF. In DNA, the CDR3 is TGTGCCAGCTTCAGCTTGTCGGGGGGGCCATCTGAGCAGTTCTTC.

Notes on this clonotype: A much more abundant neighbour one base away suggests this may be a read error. The CDR3 sequence is CASSLYSGNLPQHF. The DNA of the CDR3 is TGTGCCAGCAGTTTGTACAGTGGCAATCTGCCCCAGCATTTT. The rearrangement links TRBV28 to TRBJ1-5; no reliable D call. In germline, CDR1 is MDHEN, CDR2 SYDVKM. The CDR3 is 14 residues long.

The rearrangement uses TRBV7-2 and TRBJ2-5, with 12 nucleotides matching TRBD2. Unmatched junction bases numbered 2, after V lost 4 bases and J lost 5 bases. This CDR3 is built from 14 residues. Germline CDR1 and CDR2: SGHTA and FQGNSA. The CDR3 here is CASSYGLAGETQYF. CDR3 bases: TGTGCCAGCAGCTACGGACTAGCGGGGGAGACCCAGTACTTC.

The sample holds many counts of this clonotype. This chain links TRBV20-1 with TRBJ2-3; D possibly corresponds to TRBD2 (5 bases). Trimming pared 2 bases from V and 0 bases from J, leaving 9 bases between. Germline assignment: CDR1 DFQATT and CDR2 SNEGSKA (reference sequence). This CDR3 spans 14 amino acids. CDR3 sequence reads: CSARLATSTDTQYF. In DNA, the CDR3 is TGCAGTGCTAGACTAGCAACCAGCACAGATACGCAGTATTTT.

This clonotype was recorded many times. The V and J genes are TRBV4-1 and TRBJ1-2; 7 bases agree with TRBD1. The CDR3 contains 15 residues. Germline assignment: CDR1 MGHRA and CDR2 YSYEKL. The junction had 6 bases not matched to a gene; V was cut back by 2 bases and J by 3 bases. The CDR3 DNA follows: TGCGCCAGCAGCCAACAGACAGGGATGGACTATGGCTACACCTTC. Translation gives CASSQQTGMDYGYTF.

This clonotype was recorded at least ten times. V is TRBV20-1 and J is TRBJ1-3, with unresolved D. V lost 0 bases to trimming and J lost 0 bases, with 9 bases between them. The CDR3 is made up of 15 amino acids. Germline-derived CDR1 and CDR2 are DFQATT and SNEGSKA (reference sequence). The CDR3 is CSAREAQSSGNTIYF. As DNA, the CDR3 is TGCAGTGCTAGAGAAGCACAGAGCTCTGGAAACACCATATATTTT.

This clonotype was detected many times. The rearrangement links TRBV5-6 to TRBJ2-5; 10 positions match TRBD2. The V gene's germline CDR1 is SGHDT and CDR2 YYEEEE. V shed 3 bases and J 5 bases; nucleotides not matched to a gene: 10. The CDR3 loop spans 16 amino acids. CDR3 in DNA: TGTGCCAGCAGCTCCCGACTAGCGGGTTTGGAGGAGACCCAGTACTTC. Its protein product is CASSSRLAGLEETQYF.

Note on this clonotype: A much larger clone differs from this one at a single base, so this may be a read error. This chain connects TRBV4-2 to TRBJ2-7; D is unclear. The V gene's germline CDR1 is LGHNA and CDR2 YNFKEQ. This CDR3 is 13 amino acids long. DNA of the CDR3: TGTGCCAGCAGGCAAGACCAGCACTACGAGCAGTACTTC. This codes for CASRQDQHYEQYF.

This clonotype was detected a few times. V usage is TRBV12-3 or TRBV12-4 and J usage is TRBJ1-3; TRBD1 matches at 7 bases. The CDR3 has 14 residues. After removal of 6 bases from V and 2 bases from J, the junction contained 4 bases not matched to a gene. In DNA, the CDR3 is TGTGCCAGCAGCCACAGGGGTGCTGGAAACACCATATATTTT. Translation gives CASSHRGAGNTIYF.

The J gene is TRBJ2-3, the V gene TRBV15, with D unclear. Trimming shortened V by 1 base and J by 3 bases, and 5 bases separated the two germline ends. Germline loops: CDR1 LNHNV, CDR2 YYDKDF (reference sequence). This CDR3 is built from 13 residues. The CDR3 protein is CATSRVGTDTQYF. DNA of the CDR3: TGTGCCACCAGCAGAGTAGGTACAGATACGCAGTATTTT.

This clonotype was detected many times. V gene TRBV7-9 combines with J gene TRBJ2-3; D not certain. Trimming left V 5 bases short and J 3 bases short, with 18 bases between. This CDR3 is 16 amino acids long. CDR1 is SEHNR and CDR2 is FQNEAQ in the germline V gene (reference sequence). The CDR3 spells CASSPRQAGLTDTQYF. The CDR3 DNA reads TGTGCCAGCAGCCCTCGGCAGGCTGGTCTGACAGATACGCAGTATTTT.

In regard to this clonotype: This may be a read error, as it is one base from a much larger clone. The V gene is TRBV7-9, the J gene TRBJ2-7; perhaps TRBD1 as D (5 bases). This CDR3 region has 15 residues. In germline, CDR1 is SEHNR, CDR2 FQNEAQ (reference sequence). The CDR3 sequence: CASSLHQGYSYERYF. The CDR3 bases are TGTGCCAGCAGCTTACACCAGGGCTACTCCTACGAGCGGTACTTC.